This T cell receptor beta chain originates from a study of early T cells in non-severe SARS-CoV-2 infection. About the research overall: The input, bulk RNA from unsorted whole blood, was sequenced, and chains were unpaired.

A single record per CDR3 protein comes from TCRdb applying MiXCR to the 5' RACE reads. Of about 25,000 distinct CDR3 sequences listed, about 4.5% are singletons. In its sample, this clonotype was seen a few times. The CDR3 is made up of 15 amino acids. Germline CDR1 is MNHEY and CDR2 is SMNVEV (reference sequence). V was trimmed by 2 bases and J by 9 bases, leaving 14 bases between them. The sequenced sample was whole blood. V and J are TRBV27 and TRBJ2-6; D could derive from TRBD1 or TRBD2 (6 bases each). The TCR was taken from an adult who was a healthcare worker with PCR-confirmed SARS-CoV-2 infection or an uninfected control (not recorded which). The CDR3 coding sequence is TGTGCCAGCAGTTTAGATGGAGGGGGTATCAACGTCCTGACTTTC. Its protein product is CASSLDGGGINVLTF.